The 22 T cell receptor beta chains listed next were all sequenced from one sample in a study of vaccination effects on CD4 cells after COVID-19 (dated by TCRdb to 2021 to 2024). These receptors' targets are unknown. The receptor library was made with the immunoSEQ multiplex PCR assay. TCRdb stores this immuneACCESS table with in-frame sequences only. Part of the clones is absent; in the studies checked, under half of the shortfall reflects unresolved V genes, and no reason is known for the rest. This sample has some 77,000 clones in its table, and approximately 70% of those were observed once. Clones ranked in the top ten supply roughly 3.9% of the sample. The ViraFEST assay stimulated PBMC with viral peptide pools and then used TCR sequencing to identify antigen-specific CD4+ T cell clonotypes by expansion. After about 9 days of culture, CD4+ T cells were isolated with the EasySep CD4+ T cell isolation kit. Healthy vaccine recipients had no prior SARS-CoV-2 infection, confirmed by negative nucleocapsid antibodies before and after vaccination.

This specimen was CD4+ T cells from PBMCs cultured with HCoV-OC43 spike peptides, taken before COVID-19 vaccination. Taken with the paper, the label for cell subset or site translates to: HCoV-OC43 spike overlapping peptide pool stimulation. All receptors derive from a human donor who received a COVID-19 vaccine.

The chain combines TRBV2 with TRBJ1-5; unclear D gene. From germline, CDR1 is SNHLY and CDR2 FYNNEI. The CDR3 is made up of 13 amino acids. V was pared by 7 bases and J by 0 bases, with 7 bases between. CDR3: CASTSTSNQPQHF. The CDR3 region has the DNA TGTGCCAGCACCAGTACTAGCAATCAGCCCCAGCATTTT. Supplemented by reference TRBV2 and TRBJ1-5, the full variable domain reads EPEVTQTPSHQVTQMGQEVILRCVPISNHLYFYWYRQILGQKVEFLVSFYNNEISEKSEIFDDQFSVERPDGSNFTLKIRSTKLEDSAMYFCASTSTSNQPQHFGDGTRLSIL.

V and J are TRBV11-1 and TRBJ2-3; 7 nucleotides line up with TRBD1. CDR3 size: 13 residues. Per the germline V gene, CDR1 is SGHAT and CDR2 is FQDESV (reference sequence). V lost 3 bases and J lost 4; bases outside the gene matches: 1. The DNA of the CDR3 is TGTGCCAGCAGCTTCCAGGGGGCAGATACGCAGTATTTT. It encodes CASSFQGADTQYF.

This clone was counted between two and nine times. The rearrangement uses TRBV7-8 and TRBJ2-7, with 10 bases fitting TRBD1. There are 15 residues in the CDR3. V was pared by 5 bases and J by 2 bases, with 6 bases of the junction left unmatched. CDR1 and CDR2 from the germline V gene are SGHVS and FQNEAQ. CDR3 sequence reads: CASSRDRGSPYEQYV. CDR3 bases: TGTGCCAGCAGCCGGGACAGGGGAAGTCCCTACGAGCAGTACGTC.

The chain links TRBV4-3 to TRBJ2-7; TRBD1 agrees at 7 bases. The CDR3 spans 17 residues. V gave up 0 bases and J gave up 2 bases; unmatched junction bases: 10. CDR1 LGHNA and CDR2 YSLEER come from the germline V gene. DNA of the CDR3: TGCGCCAGCAGCCAAGATCCAGGGGAACAGGGGACCTACGAGCAGTACGTC. As protein: CASSQDPGEQGTYEQYV.

This chain links TRBV28 with TRBJ2-1; weak D call: TRBD2 (6 bases). Per germline, CDR1 MDHEN and CDR2 SYDVKM. The CDR3 is 17 amino acids. Trimming took off 7 bases at V and 4 bases at J, with 23 bases between the two ends. The CDR3, as DNA: TGTGCCAGCAAACCCCCCGGCGGAGGGATAAAGTACAATGAGCAGTTCTTC. Translation: CASKPPGGGIKYNEQFF.

The chain recombines TRBV7-2 with TRBJ1-5, with D uncertain. The CDR3 extends over 13 amino acids. The germline V and J ends were trimmed by 5 bases and 9 bases, with 14 bases remaining between them. Germline-derived CDR1 and CDR2 are SGHTA and FQGNSA. In nucleotides, the CDR3 is TGTGCCAGCAGCACTCCGTCCGGCAGGCCCCAGCATTTT. Protein sequence: CASSTPSGRPQHF. Using reference TRBV7-2 and TRBJ1-5 for the parts outside the CDR3, the full variable domain is GAGVSQSPSNKVTEKGKDVELRCDPISGHTALYWYRQSLGQGLEFLIYFQGNSAPDKSGLPSDRFSAERTGGSVSTLTIQRTQQEDSAVYLCASSTPSGRPQHFGDGTRLSIL.

The CDR3 DNA sequence: TGTGCCAGCTCACTTGGGTCGGGTGAACAGTATTTT. It encodes CASSLGSGEQYF. This chain links TRBV18 with TRBJ2-3; D unresolved. V was pared by 4 bases and J by 12 bases, with 14 bases between. The CDR3 has 12 residues. Germline V gene lookup returns CDR1 KGHSH and CDR2 LQKENI.

The chain combines TRBV5-1 with TRBJ2-1; 7 bases line up with TRBD2. The CDR3 sequence is 15 residues long. Germline CDR1 is SGHRS and CDR2 is YFSETQ. V gave up 1 base and J gave up 4 bases; unmatched junction bases: 5. The CDR3 nucleotides read TGCGCCAGCAGCTTGCTGGGGACTAATTACAATGAGCAGTTCTTC. As protein: CASSLLGTNYNEQFF. Full variable domain (missing parts from reference TRBV5-1 and TRBJ2-1): KAGVTQTPRYLIKTRGQQVTLSCSPISGHRSVSWYQQTPGQGLQFLFEYFSETQRNKGNFPGRFSGRQFSNSRSEMNVSTLELGDSALYLCASSLLGTNYNEQFFGPGTRLTVL.

This chain links TRBV5-5 with TRBJ2-6, with D possibly called TRBD1 or TRBD2 (6 bases each). Between the trimmed V and J ends, which lost 1 base and 4 bases, there was a span of 15 bases. Germline assignment: CDR1 SGHKS and CDR2 YYEKEE (reference sequence). The CDR3 consists of 17 residues. DNA for the CDR3: TGTGCCAGCAGCTTGATCGGGGGCGCGTCGGGGGCCAACGTCCTGACTTTC. This sequence encodes CASSLIGGASGANVLTF. Using reference TRBV5-5 and TRBJ2-6 for the parts outside the CDR3, the full variable domain is DAGVTQSPTHLIKTRGQQVTLRCSPISGHKSVSWYQQVLGQGPQFIFQYYEKEERGRGNFPDRFSARQFPNYSSELNVNALLLGDSALYLCASSLIGGASGANVLTFGAGSRLTVL.

Written as DNA, the CDR3 is TGTGCCAGCTCACCTATTGGACAATCGTATTTGGGCTACACCTTC. This codes for CASSPIGQSYLGYTF. The chain couples TRBV18 to TRBJ1-2; D might be TRBD1 (5 bases). CDR1 is KGHSH and CDR2 is LQKENI in the germline V gene. The V end was cut by 3 bases, the J end by 8 bases, with 19 bases between. The CDR3 runs to 15 residues.

The CDR3 sequence is CASSPSGDTEAFF. The DNA of the CDR3 is TGTGCCAGCTCACCATCAGGGGACACTGAAGCTTTCTTT. This sequence joins TRBV18 and TRBJ1-1; possibly TRBD1 for D (6 bases). In germline, CDR1 is KGHSH, CDR2 LQKENI. The CDR3 contains 13 residues. Trimming cost V 2 bases and J 3 bases, with 7 bases left between them.

This clone came up a few times. The V gene is TRBV2, the J gene TRBJ2-7; D remains ambiguous. The V end lost 7 bases, the J end lost 0 bases, and 10 bases lay between the germline ends. This CDR3 region has 13 residues. Germline V CDR1 and CDR2: SNHLY, FYNNEI. The CDR3 DNA reads as TGTGCCAGCAAGGCAGTGAGCTCCTACGAGCAGTACGTC. Its protein is CASKAVSSYEQYV.

This chain links TRBV24-1 with TRBJ2-3; D remains unclear. CDR1 and CDR2 (germline): KGHDR, SFDVKD. The CDR3 covers 13 residues. Trimming shortened V by 5 bases and J by 3 bases, and 8 bases separated the two germline ends. CDR3: CATSVSSTDTQYF. The CDR3 DNA reads TGTGCCACCAGTGTATCCTCTACAGATACGCAGTATTTT.

The rearrangement uses TRBV5-4 and TRBJ1-1, with 7 bases lining up with TRBD1. The CDR3 has 15 residues. The germline V gene has CDR1 SGHNT and CDR2 YYREEE (reference sequence). The trim removed 4 bases at V and 3 bases at J, leaving 9 bases unmatched. CDR3 nucleotide sequence: TGTGCCAGCAGCCTGGACAGGTCTTTGGACACTGAAGCTTTCTTT. Translated, it gives CASSLDRSLDTEAFF.

The chain has TRBV24-1 and TRBJ2-3; TRBD2 might be the D (7 bases). The CDR3 is 14 amino acids. Per the germline V gene, CDR1 is KGHDR and CDR2 is SFDVKD. Trimming took 8 bases from V and 8 from J, leaving 19 bases between them. CDR3 in DNA: TGTGCCACCAAGGGGGGGGTGGCCTCCGGTACGCAGTATTTT. Protein sequence: CATKGGVASGTQYF.

The V and J genes are TRBV7-2 and TRBJ2-5, with D possibly being TRBD2 (7 bases). Trimming took 5 bases from V and 6 from J, leaving 19 bases between them. From germline, CDR1 is SGHTA and CDR2 FQGNSA. The CDR3 has 15 residues. The CDR3 DNA sequence: TGTGCCAGCAGCCTACGGGTGGGGGGGCGGAAGACCCAGTACTTC. Translation gives CASSLRVGGRKTQYF. Based on the CDR3 plus reference TRBV7-2 and TRBJ2-5, the full variable domain is GAGVSQSPSNKVTEKGKDVELRCDPISGHTALYWYRQSLGQGLEFLIYFQGNSAPDKSGLPSDRFSAERTGGSVSTLTIQRTQQEDSAVYLCASSLRVGGRKTQYFGPGTRLLVL.

The chain uses TRBV19 and TRBJ1-5; D possibly corresponds to TRBD1 (5 bases). V was shortened by 0 bases and J by 12 bases, with 12 bases between the two germline ends. Germline V gene data show CDR1 as LNHDA and CDR2 as SQIVND (reference sequence). CDR3 length: 13 residues. The CDR3 loop reads CASSIDTRGVQHF. CDR3 bases: TGTGCCAGTAGTATAGATACAAGGGGCGTCCAGCATTTT.

CDR3 DNA: TGCGCCAGCAGCTGGGGTAGCGGGAGCGAAAAACTGTTTTTT. Its translation is CASSWGSGSEKLFF. The V gene is TRBV5-1, the J gene TRBJ1-4, with D hard to call. The CDR3 covers 14 residues. Deletions cut 3 bases from V and 8 bases from J, with 14 bases between. CDR1 and CDR2 (germline): SGHRS, YFSETQ. Together with reference TRBV5-1 and TRBJ1-4, the CDR3 gives the full variable domain: KAGVTQTPRYLIKTRGQQVTLSCSPISGHRSVSWYQQTPGQGLQFLFEYFSETQRNKGNFPGRFSGRQFSNSRSEMNVSTLELGDSALYLCASSWGSGSEKLFFGSGTQLSVL.

This sequence joins TRBV7-8 and TRBJ2-5, with 10 bases lining up with TRBD1. Per germline, CDR1 SGHVS and CDR2 FQNEAQ. The CDR3 is 15 amino acids. V was clipped by 5 bases and J by 7 bases; unmatched bases: 10. The DNA of the CDR3 is TGTGCCAGCAGCCCTGTGACAGGGGGCTCTGGGACCCAGTACTTC. Its protein is CASSPVTGGSGTQYF.

This rearrangement joins TRBV5-6 to TRBJ1-1; the match to TRBD1 covers 8 bases. V shed 5 bases and J 0 bases; nucleotides not matched to a gene: 9. Per the germline V gene, CDR1 is SGHDT and CDR2 is YYEEEE. The CDR3 length is 16 residues. The CDR3 nucleotides read TGTGCCAGCAGTGAGGGCCGGGACAGGTTGAACACTGAAGCTTTCTTT. Translated: CASSEGRDRLNTEAFF. Complete variable domain (other parts from reference TRBV5-6 and TRBJ1-1): DAGVTQSPTHLIKTRGQQVTLRCSPKSGHDTVSWYQQALGQGPQFIFQYYEEEERQRGNFPDRFSGHQFPNYSSELNVNALLLGDSALYLCASSEGRDRLNTEAFFGQGTRLTVV.

The chain has TRBV24-1 and TRBJ2-3; D unclear. Trimming left V 3 bases short and J 4 bases short, with 10 bases between. This CDR3 is 14 amino acids long. Germline lookup yields CDR1 KGHDR and CDR2 SFDVKD. The CDR3 protein is CATSDPTQADTQYF. The CDR3, as DNA: TGTGCCACCAGTGATCCGACCCAGGCAGATACGCAGTATTTT.

This chain links TRBV5-1 with TRBJ1-4; D remains unclear. CDR1 and CDR2 (germline): SGHRS, YFSETQ. The ends were cut back, 1 base at V and 0 bases at J, with 4 bases in the middle. The CDR3 has 14 residues. CDR3 residues: CASSLYPTNEKLFF. In DNA, the CDR3 is TGCGCCAGCAGCTTGTATCCAACTAATGAAAAACTGTTTTTT.